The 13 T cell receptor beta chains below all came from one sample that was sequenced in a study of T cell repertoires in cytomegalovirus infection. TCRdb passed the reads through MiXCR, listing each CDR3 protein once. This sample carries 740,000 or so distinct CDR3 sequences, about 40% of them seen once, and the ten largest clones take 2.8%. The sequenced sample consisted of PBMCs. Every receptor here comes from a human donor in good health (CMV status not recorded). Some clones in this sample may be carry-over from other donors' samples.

CDR3 sequence (DNA): TGTGCCACCTCCGGACGGAGTCTCTATGGCTACACCTTC. Amino acids: CATSGRSLYGYTF. This chain uses TRBV19 with TRBJ1-2; D is undetermined. Germline V gene data show CDR1 as LNHDA and CDR2 as SQIVND (reference sequence). The CDR3 runs 13 residues. Trimming cost V 10 bases and J 4 bases, with 16 bases left between them. The whole variable domain, remainder taken from reference TRBV19 and TRBJ1-2, is DGGITQSPKYLFRKEGQNVTLSCEQNLNHDAMYWYRQDPGQGLRLIYYSQIVNDFQKGDIAEGYSVSREKKESFPLTVTSAQKNPTAFYLCATSGRSLYGYTFGSGTRLTVV.

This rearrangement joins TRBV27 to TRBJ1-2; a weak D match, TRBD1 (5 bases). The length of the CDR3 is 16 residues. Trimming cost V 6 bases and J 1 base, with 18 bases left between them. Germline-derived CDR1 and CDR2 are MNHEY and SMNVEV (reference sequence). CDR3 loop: CASSPSVGDLNYGYTF. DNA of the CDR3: TGTGCCAGCAGCCCGTCCGTGGGGGATCTTAACTATGGCTACACCTTC.

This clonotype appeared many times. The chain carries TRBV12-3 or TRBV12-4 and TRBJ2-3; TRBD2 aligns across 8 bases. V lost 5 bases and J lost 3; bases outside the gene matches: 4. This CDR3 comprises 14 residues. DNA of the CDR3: TGTGCCAGCAGTCCACTAGCGGCAACAGATACGCAGTATTTT. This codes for CASSPLAATDTQYF.

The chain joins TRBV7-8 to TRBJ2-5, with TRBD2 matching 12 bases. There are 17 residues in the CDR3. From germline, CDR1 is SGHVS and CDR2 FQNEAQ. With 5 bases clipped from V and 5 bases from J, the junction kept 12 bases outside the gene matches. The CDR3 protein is CASSPRLAGGPGETQYF. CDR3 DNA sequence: TGTGCCAGCAGCCCACGGCTAGCGGGAGGGCCTGGGGAGACCCAGTACTTC.

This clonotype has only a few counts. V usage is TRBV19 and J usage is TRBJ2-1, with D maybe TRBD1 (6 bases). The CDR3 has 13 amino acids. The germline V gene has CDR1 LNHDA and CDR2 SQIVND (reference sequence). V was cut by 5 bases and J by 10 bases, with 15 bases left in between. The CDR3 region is CASSSSAQGEQFF. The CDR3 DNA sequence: TGTGCCAGTAGTTCCAGCGCGCAGGGGGAGCAGTTCTTC.

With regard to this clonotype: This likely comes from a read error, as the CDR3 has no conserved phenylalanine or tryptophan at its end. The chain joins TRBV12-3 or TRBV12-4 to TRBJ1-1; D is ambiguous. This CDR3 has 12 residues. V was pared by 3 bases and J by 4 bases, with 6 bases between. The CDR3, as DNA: TGTGCCAGCAGTTTCTGGGGCACTGAAGCTTTCTGT. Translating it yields CASSFWGTEAFC.

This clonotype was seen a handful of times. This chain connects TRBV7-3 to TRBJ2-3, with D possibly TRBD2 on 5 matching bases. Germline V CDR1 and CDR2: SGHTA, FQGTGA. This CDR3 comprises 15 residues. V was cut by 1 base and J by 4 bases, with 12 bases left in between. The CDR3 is CASSLNPGSADTQYF. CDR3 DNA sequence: TGTGCCAGCAGCTTAAATCCGGGGAGTGCAGATACGCAGTATTTT.

The CDR3 sequence is CATSAGGYEQYF. The DNA of the CDR3 is TGTGCCACCTCAGCAGGGGGCTACGAGCAGTACTTC. The chain is built from TRBV27 and TRBJ2-7; the match to TRBD1 covers 7 bases. The CDR3 spans 12 residues. The junction had 6 bases not matched to a gene; V was cut back by 10 bases and J by 3 bases. CDR1 and CDR2 from the germline V gene are MNHEY and SMNVEV (reference sequence).

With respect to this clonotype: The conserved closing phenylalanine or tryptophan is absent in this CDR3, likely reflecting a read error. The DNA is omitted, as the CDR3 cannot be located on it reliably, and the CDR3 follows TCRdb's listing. The CDR3 region is CATRTNGQNCGYTC. The V call is TRBV15, the J call TRBJ1-2; TRBD1 is taken as the D call from the table, unchecked against the DNA. The length of the CDR3 is 14 amino acids, counting both ends. The V gene's germline CDR1 is LNHNV and CDR2 YYDKDF (reference sequence).

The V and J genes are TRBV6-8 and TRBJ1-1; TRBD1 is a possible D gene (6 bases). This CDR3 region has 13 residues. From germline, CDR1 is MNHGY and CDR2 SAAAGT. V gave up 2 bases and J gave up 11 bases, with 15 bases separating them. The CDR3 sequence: CASSYGGSKLAFF. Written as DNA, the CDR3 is TGTGCCAGCAGTTACGGGGGCTCCAAGCTGGCTTTCTTT.

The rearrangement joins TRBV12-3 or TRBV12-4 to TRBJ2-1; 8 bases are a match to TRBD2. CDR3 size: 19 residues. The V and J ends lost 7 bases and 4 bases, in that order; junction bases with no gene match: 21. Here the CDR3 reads CASISGGGLAAPLYNEQFF. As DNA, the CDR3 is TGTGCCAGCATTTCCGGGGGGGGCCTAGCGGCTCCCTTGTACAATGAGCAGTTCTTC.

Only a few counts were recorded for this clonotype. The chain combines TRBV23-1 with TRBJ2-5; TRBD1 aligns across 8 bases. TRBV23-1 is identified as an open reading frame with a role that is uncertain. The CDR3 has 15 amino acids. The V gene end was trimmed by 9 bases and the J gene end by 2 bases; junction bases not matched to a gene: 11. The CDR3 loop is CARGPGDRTQETQYF. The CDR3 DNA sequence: TGCGCCAGAGGCCCAGGGGACAGGACGCAAGAGACCCAGTACTTC.

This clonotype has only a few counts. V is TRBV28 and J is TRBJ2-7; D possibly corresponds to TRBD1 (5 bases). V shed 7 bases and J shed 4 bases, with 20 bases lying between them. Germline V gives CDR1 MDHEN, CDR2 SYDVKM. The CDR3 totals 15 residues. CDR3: CASTKDRRFAYEQYF. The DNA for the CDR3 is TGTGCCAGCACCAAAGACAGACGCTTTGCTTACGAGCAGTACTTC. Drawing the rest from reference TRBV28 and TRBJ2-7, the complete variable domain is DVKVTQSSRYLVKRTGEKVFLECVQDMDHENMFWYRQDPGLGLRLIYFSYDVKMKEKGDIPEGYSVSREKKERFSLILESASTNQTSMYLCASTKDRRFAYEQYFGPGTRLTVT.